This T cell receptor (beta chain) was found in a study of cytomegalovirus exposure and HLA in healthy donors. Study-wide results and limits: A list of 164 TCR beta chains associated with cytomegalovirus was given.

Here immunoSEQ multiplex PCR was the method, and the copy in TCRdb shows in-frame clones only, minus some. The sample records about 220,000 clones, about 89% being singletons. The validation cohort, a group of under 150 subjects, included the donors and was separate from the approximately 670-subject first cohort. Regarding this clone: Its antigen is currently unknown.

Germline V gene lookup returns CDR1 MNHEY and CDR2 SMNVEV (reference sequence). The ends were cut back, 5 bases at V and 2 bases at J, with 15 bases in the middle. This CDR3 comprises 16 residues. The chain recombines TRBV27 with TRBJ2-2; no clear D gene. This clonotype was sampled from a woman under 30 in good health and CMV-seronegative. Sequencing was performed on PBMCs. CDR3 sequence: CASSPLETFNTGELFF. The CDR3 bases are TGTGCCAGCAGTCCCCTTGAGACTTTCAACACCGGGGAGCTGTTTTTT.